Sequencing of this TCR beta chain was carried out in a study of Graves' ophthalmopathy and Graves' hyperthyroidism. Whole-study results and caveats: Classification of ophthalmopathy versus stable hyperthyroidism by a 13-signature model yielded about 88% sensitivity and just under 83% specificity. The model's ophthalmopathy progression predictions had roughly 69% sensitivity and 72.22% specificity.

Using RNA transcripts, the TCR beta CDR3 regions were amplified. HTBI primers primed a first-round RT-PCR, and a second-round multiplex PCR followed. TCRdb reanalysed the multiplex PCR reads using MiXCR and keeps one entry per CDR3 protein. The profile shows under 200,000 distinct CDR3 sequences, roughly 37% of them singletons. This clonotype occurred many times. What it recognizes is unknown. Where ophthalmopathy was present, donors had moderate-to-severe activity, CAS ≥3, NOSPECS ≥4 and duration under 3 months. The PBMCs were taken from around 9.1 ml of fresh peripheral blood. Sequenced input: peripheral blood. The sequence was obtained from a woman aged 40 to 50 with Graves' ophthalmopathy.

DNA for the CDR3: TGTGCCAGCAGTTTCGGGCGGTGGGGAAACACCATATATTTT. Its translation is CASSFGRWGNTIYF. V usage is TRBV27 and J usage is TRBJ1-3; D not resolved. Germline V CDR1 and CDR2: MNHEY, SMNVEV (reference sequence). Trimming shortened V by 3 bases and J by 4 bases, and 10 bases separated the two germline ends. CDR3 length: 14 residues.